These T cell receptor beta chains were read from a single sample in a study of T cell repertoires in cytomegalovirus infection. TCRdb used MiXCR to reprocess the reads, holding one entry per CDR3 protein. The repertoire includes a few hundred thousand distinct CDR3 sequences, roughly 13% of them detected once, and roughly 9.7% sits in the top ten. The specimen was PBMCs. The receptors stem from a human donor in good health (CMV status not recorded). Some clones in this sample may be carry-over from other donors' samples. Each CDR3 is given without its conserved first and last residue.

V | length | CDR3
TRBV14 | 14 | ASSQVTTRNTYEQY
TRBV29-1 | 12 | SAATTGVDEKLF
TRBV27 | 12 | ASSPTPTGPEAF
TRBV7-2 | 10 | ASSPFQETQY
TRBV20-1 | 11 | SATRQVGDTQY
TRBV20-1 | 14 | SASPLGGGLQETQY
TRBV19 | 11 | ASRGPGRREQY
TRBV10-3 | 11 | AISGVEDGEQY
TRBV29-1 | 10 | SVGEFNEKLF
TRBV7-6 | 12 | ASSLGSGQETQY
TRBV27 | 12 | ASSLQGGNYGYT
TRBV6-2/TRBV6-3 | 15 | ASTPRRGSLGNQPQH
TRBV6-5 | 13 | ASRTVTGQSGELF
TRBV7-9 | 9 | ATRGAGEQF
TRBV27 | 12 | ASSRWASGIEQY
TRBV6-6 | 13 | ASVSGGAGNQPQH
TRBV7-2 | 13 | ASSLVSDTGSGYT
TRBV19 | 9 | ASYLGTEAF
TRBV29-1 | 9 | SVARTDTQY
TRBV29-1 | 12 | SVLQGTLNTEAF
TRBV20-1 | 13 | SARVRQGFNTEAF
TRBV2 | 10 | LSSQGVGGQY
TRBV20-1 | 14 | SAEAGGSRTRNTIY
TRBV20-1 | 14 | SAVGTSVRSYNEQF
TRBV6-5 | 10 | ASSPRGSGYT
TRBV25-1 | 12 | ASSEVGSGDTQY
TRBV19 | 12 | ASSMGGVVEKLF
TRBV11-2 | 13 | ASSTLGRSNTEAF
TRBV20-1 | 13 | SARDVAGGLETQY
TRBV7-2 | 13 | ASTRQGTPGNTIY
TRBV24-1 | 10 | ATSETGTEAF
TRBV5-6 | 12 | ASSPESKNYGYT
TRBV28 | 15 | ASRGDPGDGRDTEAF
TRBV7-2 | 11 | ASSLNGGNTIY
TRBV6-2/TRBV6-3 | 10 | ASSHLPLGYT
TRBV20-1 | 11 | SASTGTNEKLF
TRBV7-2 | 15 | ASSFLASGGSADTQY
TRBV20-1 | 13 | SASLLAGSTNEQF
TRBV5-1 | 12 | ACSFQGGTDTQY